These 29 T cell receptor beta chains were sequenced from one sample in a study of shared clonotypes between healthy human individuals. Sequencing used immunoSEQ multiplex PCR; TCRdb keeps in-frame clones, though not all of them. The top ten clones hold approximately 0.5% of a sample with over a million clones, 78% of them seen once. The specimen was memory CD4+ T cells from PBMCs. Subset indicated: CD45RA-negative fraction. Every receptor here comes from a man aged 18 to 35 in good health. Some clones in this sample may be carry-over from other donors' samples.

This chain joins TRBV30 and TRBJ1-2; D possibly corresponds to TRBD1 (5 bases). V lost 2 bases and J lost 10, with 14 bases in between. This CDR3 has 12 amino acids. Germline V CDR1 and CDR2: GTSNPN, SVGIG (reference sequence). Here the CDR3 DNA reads TGTGCCTGGAGTCTCGGGACTCCTGTCTACACCTTC. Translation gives CAWSLGTPVYTF.

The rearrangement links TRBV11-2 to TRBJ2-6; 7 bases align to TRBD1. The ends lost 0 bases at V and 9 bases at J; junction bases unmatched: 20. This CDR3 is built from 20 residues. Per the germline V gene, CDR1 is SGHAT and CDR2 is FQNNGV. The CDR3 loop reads CASSLDLGQRPPRLDNVLTF. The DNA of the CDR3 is TGTGCCAGCAGCTTAGATCTGGGACAGAGGCCTCCGAGGTTGGACAACGTCCTGACTTTC.

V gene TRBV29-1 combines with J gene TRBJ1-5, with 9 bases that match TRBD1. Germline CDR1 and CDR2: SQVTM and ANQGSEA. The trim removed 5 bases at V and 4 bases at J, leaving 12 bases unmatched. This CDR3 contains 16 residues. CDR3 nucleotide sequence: TGCAGCGTTTCAATTACAGGGGGCGCAGGGAATCAGCCCCAGCATTTT. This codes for CSVSITGGAGNQPQHF.

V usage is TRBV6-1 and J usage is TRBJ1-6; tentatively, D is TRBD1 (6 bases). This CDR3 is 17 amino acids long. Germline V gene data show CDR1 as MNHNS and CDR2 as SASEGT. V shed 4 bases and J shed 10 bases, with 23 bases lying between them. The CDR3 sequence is CASSALSGWGAGSPLHF. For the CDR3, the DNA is TGTGCCAGCAGTGCTTTGTCTGGTTGGGGGGCAGGGTCACCCCTCCACTTT.

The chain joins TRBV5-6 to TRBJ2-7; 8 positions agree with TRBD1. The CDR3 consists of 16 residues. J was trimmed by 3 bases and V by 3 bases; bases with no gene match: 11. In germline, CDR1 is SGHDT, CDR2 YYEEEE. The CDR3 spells CASSSDPTGAFYEQYF. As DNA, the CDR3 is TGTGCCAGCAGCTCTGACCCGACAGGGGCCTTCTACGAGCAGTACTTC.

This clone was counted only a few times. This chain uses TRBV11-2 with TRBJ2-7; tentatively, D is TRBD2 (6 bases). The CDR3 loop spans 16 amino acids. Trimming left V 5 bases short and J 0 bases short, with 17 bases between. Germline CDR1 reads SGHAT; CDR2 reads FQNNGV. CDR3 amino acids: CASSPIGRRDSYEQYF. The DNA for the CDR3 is TGTGCCAGCAGCCCTATTGGGCGGCGGGACTCCTACGAGCAGTACTTC.

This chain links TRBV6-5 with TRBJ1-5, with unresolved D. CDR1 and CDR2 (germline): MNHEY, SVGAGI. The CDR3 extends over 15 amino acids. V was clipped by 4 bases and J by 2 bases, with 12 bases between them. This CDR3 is CASSSFLERNQPQHF. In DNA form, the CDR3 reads TGTGCCAGCAGTTCCTTTCTGGAGCGCAATCAGCCCCAGCATTTT.

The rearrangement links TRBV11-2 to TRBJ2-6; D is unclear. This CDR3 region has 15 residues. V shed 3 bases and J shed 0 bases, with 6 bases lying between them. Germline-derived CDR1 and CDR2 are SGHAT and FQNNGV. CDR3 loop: CASSFTVSGANVLTF. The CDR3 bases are TGTGCCAGCAGCTTTACAGTCTCTGGGGCCAACGTCCTGACTTTC. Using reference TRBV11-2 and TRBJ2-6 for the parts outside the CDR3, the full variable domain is EAGVAQSPRYKIIEKRQSVAFWCNPISGHATLYWYQQILGQGPKLLIQFQNNGVVDDSQLPKDRFSAERLKGVDSTLKIQPAKLEDSAVYLCASSFTVSGANVLTFGAGSRLTVL.

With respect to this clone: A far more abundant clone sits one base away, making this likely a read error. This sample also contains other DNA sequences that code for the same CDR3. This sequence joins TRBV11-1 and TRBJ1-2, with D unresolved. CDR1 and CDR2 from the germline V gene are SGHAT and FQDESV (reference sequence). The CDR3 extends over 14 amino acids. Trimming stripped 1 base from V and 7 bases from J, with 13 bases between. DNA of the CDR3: TGTGCCAGCAGCTTAGATGGCAGAGGCGGTGGCTACACCTTC. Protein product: CASSLDGRGGGYTF.

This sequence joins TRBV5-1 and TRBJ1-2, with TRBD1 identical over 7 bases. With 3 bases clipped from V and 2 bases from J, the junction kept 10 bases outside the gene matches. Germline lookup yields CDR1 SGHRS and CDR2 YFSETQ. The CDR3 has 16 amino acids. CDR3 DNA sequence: TGCGCCAGCAGCTCAGCCACAGGGGCCTTAAACTATGGCTACACCTTC. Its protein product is CASSSATGALNYGYTF.

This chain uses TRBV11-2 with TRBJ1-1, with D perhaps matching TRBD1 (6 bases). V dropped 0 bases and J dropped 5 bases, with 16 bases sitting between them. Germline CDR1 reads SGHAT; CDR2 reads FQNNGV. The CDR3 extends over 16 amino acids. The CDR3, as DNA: TGTGCCAGCAGCTTAGAGGGCCGGGGGCAGTGGACTGAAGCTTTCTTT. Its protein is CASSLEGRGQWTEAFF.

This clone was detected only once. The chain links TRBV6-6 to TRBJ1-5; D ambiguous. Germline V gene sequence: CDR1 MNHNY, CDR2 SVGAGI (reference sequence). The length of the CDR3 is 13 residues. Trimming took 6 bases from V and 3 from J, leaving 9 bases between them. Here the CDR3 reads CASRTGDNQPQHF. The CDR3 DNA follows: TGTGCCAGCAGGACCGGGGACAATCAGCCCCAGCATTTT.

CDR3 sequence: CASSTGLANEQFF. Here the CDR3 DNA reads TGTGCCAGCAGCACGGGACTAGCCAATGAGCAGTTCTTC. This chain links TRBV7-2 with TRBJ2-1; 9 bases agree with TRBD2. J gave up 6 bases and V 5 bases, and 2 bases lay outside the gene matches. CDR1 is SGHTA, CDR2 FQGNSA, per germline. The CDR3 has 13 amino acids.

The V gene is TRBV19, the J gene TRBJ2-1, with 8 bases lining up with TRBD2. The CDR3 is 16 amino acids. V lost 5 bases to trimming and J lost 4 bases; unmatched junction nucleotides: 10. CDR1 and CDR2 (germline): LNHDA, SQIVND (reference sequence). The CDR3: CASSLAAGAPYNEQFF. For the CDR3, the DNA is TGTGCCAGTAGTCTGGCAGCGGGAGCCCCGTACAATGAGCAGTTCTTC.

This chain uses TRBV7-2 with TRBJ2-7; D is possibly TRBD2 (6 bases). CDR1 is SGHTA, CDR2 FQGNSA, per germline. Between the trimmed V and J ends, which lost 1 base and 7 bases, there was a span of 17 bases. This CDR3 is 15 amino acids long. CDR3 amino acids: CASSLGVAAGGEQYF. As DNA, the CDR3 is TGTGCCAGCAGCTTAGGGGTAGCGGCCGGAGGGGAGCAGTACTTC.

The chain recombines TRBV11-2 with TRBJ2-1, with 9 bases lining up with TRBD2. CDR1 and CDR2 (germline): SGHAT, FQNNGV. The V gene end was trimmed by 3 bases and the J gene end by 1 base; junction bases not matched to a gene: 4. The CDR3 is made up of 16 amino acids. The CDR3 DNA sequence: TGTGCCAGCAGCTTTAGCGGGAGTAGATCCTACAATGAGCAGTTCTTC. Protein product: CASSFSGSRSYNEQFF.

The CDR3 region is CAWSPPGARTNTEAFF. CDR3 DNA: TGTGCCTGGAGTCCACCCGGGGCCAGGACGAACACTGAAGCTTTCTTT. This sequence joins TRBV30 and TRBJ1-1; perhaps TRBD1 as D (5 bases). Germline V CDR1 and CDR2: GTSNPN, SVGIG (reference sequence). The CDR3 totals 16 residues. Trimming took off 2 bases at V and 1 base at J, with 17 bases between the two ends.

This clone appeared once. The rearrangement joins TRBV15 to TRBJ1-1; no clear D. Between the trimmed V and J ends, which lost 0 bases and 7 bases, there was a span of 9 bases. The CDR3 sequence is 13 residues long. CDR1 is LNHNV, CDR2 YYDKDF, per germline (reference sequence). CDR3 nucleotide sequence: TGTGCCACCAGCAGAGATCCCAACCGTGAAGCTTTCTTT. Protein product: CATSRDPNREAFF.

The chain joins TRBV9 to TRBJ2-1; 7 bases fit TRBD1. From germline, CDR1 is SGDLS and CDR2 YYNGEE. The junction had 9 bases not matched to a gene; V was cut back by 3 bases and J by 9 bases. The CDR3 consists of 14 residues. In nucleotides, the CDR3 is TGTGCCAGCAGCGGAACAGGGGAATTTGGTGAGCAGTTCTTC. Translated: CASSGTGEFGEQFF.

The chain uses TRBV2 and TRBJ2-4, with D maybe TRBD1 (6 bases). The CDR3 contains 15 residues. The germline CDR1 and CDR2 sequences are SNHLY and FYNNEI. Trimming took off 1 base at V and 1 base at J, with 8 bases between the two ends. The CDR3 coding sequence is TGTGCCAGCAGTGAAGGCCAGGGGGCCAAAAACATTCAGTACTTC. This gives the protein CASSEGQGAKNIQYF.

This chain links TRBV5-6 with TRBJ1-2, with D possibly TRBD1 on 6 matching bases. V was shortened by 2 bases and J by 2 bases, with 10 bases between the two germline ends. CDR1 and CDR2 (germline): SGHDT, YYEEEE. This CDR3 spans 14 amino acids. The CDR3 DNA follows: TGTGCCAGCAGCTTCCGGGGGCGGAACTATGGCTACACCTTC. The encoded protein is CASSFRGRNYGYTF.

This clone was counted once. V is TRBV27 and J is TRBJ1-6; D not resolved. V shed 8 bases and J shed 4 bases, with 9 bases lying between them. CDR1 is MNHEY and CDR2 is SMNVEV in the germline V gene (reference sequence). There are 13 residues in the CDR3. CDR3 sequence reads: CASRPHYNSPLHF. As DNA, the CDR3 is TGTGCCAGCCGACCTCATTATAATTCACCCCTCCACTTT.

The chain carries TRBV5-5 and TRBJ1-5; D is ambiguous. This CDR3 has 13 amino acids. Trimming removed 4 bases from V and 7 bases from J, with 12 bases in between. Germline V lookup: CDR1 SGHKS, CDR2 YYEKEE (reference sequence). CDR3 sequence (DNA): TGTGCCAGCAGCCCGAATGGAGGCCAGCCCCAGCATTTT. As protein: CASSPNGGQPQHF.

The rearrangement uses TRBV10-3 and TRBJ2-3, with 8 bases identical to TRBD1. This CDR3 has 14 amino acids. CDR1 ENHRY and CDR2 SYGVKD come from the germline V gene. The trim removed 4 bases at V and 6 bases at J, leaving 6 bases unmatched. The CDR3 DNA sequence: TGTGCCATCAGTGCAGGGGGCGCGGCGGATACGCAGTATTTT. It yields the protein CAISAGGAADTQYF.

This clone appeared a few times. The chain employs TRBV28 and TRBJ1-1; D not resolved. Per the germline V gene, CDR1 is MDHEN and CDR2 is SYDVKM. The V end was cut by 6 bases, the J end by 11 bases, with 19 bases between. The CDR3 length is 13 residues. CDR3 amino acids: CASRYEMETRAFF. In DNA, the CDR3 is TGTGCCAGCAGATACGAGATGGAGACGAGGGCTTTCTTT.

The CDR3 loop reads CASSSEGLEDIQYF. In DNA form, the CDR3 reads TGCGCCAGCAGCTCGGAAGGGCTCGAGGACATTCAGTACTTC. The V call is TRBV5-1, the J call TRBJ2-4; D is unclear. The CDR3 spans 14 residues. The germline gives CDR1 SGHRS, CDR2 YFSETQ. The germline V and J ends were trimmed by 3 bases and 8 bases, with 15 bases remaining between them.

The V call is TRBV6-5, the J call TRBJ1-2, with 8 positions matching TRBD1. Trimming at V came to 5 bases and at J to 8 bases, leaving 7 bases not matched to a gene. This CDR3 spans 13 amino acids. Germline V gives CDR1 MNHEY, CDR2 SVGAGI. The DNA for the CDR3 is TGTGCCAGCAGTGGTGGACAGGGAAGAGGCTACACCTTC. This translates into CASSGGQGRGYTF.

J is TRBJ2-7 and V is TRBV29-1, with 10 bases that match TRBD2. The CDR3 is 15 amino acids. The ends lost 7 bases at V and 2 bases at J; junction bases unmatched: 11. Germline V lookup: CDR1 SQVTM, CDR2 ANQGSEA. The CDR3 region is CSALWRTSGTYEQYF. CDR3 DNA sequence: TGCAGCGCCTTATGGAGGACTAGCGGTACCTACGAGCAGTACTTC.

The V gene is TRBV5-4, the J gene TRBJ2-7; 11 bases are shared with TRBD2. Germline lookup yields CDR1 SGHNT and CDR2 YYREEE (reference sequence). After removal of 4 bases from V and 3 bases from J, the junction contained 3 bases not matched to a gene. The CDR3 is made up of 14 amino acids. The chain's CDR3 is CASSTSGSSYEQYF. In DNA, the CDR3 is TGTGCCAGCAGCACTAGCGGGAGTAGCTACGAGCAGTACTTC.